A selection of T cell receptor beta chains follows, all from one sample in a study of T cells after yellow fever vaccination. TCRdb reanalysed the 5' RACE reads using MiXCR and keeps one entry per CDR3 protein. In the table there are about 220,000 distinct CDR3 sequences, more than 3% of which are singletons. Source: CD4+ T cells sorted from PBMCs, taken 10 days after the yellow fever booster vaccination. All receptors derive from a young man who received the YFV17D yellow fever vaccine. The CDR3 runs from the conserved cysteine through the conserved F or W. A D gene is named only where the DNA matches it firmly. Size is omitted from some rows. Given values are once, few, many or a class for expanded clones.

TRBV29-1	.	many	TRBJ2-5	13	TGCAGCGTTGAGCGACAGCACCAAGAGACCCAGTACTTC	CSVERQHQETQYF
TRBV12-3/TRBV12-4	.	.	TRBJ2-3	15	TGTGCCAGCAGTTTAGGGGATATGGCCACAGATACGCAGTATTTT	CASSLGDMATDTQYF
TRBV7-2	TRBD1	.	TRBJ2-7	13	TGTGCCAGCAGCTCTGGACAGGGTACCGAGCAGTACTTC	CASSSGQGTEQYF
TRBV5-1	.	many	TRBJ2-1	17	TGCGCCAGCAGCTTGGCTTCCGATGCGAGCTCCTACAATGAGCAGTTCTTC	CASSLASDASSYNEQFF
TRBV20-1	.	.	TRBJ1-1	15	TGCAGTGCGAGACGTCCGGGGAGCATGAACACTGAAGCTTTCTTT	CSARRPGSMNTEAFF
TRBV6-5	.	many	TRBJ1-4	13	TGTGCCAGCAGCTCGACCGGCCTCGGGAAACTGTTTTTT	CASSSTGLGKLFF
TRBV7-8	.	few	TRBJ2-3	12	TGTGCCAGCACCAGGCACCAAGATACGCAGTATTTT	CASTRHQDTQYF
TRBV4-2	TRBD1	few	TRBJ1-5	17	TGTGCCAGCAGCCAAGTTGGGCAGGGGGGATTCAAGCAGCCCCAGCATTTT	CASSQVGQGGFKQPQHF
TRBV15	TRBD2	.	TRBJ2-7	16	TGTGCCACCACCCCGGGGAGACTAGCGGGGACCTACGAGCAGTACTTC	CATTPGRLAGTYEQYF
TRBV20-1	.	many	TRBJ1-2	11	TGCAGTGCTAGAGTCACCGGCGGCTACACCTTC	CSARVTGGYTF
TRBV7-2	.	few	TRBJ1-6	16	TGTGCCAGCAGGGTGTGGGGGCCCTCCTATAATTCACCCCTCCACTTT	CASRVWGPSYNSPLHF
TRBV6-5	TRBD1	.	TRBJ2-2	15	TGTGCCAGCAGGGCCTGGGACAGGGGCACCGGGGAGCTGTTTTTT	CASRAWDRGTGELFF
TRBV18	TRBD1	many	TRBJ2-5	15	TGTGCCAGCTCACTCGGACAGGGAGACCAAGAGACCCAGTACTTC	CASSLGQGDQETQYF
TRBV29-1	.	.	TRBJ2-1	17	TGCAGCGTGGGACAGCGGTTGGCGCTAGCGAGTTACAATGAGCAGTTCTTC	CSVGQRLALASYNEQFF
TRBV6-5	.	few	TRBJ1-2	15	TGTGCCAGCAGTCTCAGACACCCAGCTAACTATGGCTACACCTTC	CASSLRHPANYGYTF
TRBV6-2/TRBV6-3	.	many	TRBJ2-5	14	TGTGCCAGCAGTTCTCTCTCTAATCAAGAGACCCAGTACTTC	CASSSLSNQETQYF
TRBV12-3/TRBV12-4	.	many	TRBJ1-1	11	TGTGCCAGCAGAGGGGACGCTGGGGCTTTCTTT	CASRGDAGAFF
TRBV20-1	TRBD1	.	TRBJ2-2	15	TGCAGTGCTAGGGGACAGCTCGCCGGAACCGGGGAGCTGTTTTTT	CSARGQLAGTGELFF
TRBV7-9	.	many	TRBJ1-1	12	TGTGCCAGCAGCCCCGATGGCACTGAAGCTTTCTTT	CASSPDGTEAFF
TRBV18	.	many	TRBJ1-1	12	TGTGCCAGCTCAGGGATGAACACTGAAGCTTTCTTT	CASSGMNTEAFF
TRBV5-1	.	many	TRBJ1-2	14	TGCGCCAGCAGCCCCCGGGACAATGGCTATGGCTACACCTTC	CASSPRDNGYGYTF
TRBV4-3	.	many	TRBJ2-5	17	TGCGCCAGCAGCCTAAGGCCTGGGGGGGGCGGAGGAGAGACCCAGTACTTC	CASSLRPGGGGGETQYF
TRBV20-1	TRBD1	many	TRBJ2-4	12	TGCAGTGCTAAGGACAGGGCGAACATTCAGTACTTC	CSAKDRANIQYF
TRBV12-3/TRBV12-4	TRBD1	few	TRBJ1-4	15	TGTGCCAGCAGTCCACAGGGGGCTGTGGGTGAAAAACTGTTTTTT	CASSPQGAVGEKLFF
TRBV15	TRBD1	many	TRBJ2-7	14	TGTGCCACCAGCATGACCGGGACAGGGAATGAGCAGTACTTC	CATSMTGTGNEQYF
TRBV7-9	.	few	TRBJ1-2	12	TGTGCCAGCAGTCCCCGGGGCCATGGCTACACCTTC	CASSPRGHGYTF
TRBV12-3/TRBV12-4	.	many	TRBJ1-6	14	TGTGCCAGCAGTTTATTTCTTTATAATTCACCCCTCCACTTT	CASSLFLYNSPLHF
TRBV20-1	.	many	TRBJ1-1	14	TGCAGTGCTCAAAGGTTGGACAGGAACACTGAAGCTTTCTTT	CSAQRLDRNTEAFF
TRBV19	TRBD2	.	TRBJ2-1	13	TGTGCCACCGGGACTAGCGGGGACAGTGAGCAGTTCTTC	CATGTSGDSEQFF